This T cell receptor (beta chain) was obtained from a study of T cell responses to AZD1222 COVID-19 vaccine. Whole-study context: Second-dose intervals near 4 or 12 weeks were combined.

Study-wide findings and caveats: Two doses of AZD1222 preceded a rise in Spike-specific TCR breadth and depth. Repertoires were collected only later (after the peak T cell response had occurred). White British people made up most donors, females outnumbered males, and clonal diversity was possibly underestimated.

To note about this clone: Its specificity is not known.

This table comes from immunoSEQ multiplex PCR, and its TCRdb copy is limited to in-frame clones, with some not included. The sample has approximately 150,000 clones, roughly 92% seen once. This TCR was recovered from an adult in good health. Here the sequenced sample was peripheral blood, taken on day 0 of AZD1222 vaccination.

The CDR3 DNA reads TGTGCCTGGAGTGTGGGCGGGACCTACAATGAGCAGTTCTTC. The encoded protein is CAWSVGGTYNEQFF. The chain uses TRBV30 and TRBJ2-1; possibly TRBD2 for D (6 bases). V lost 0 bases, J lost 2 bases, and 8 bases lay in between. The CDR3 covers 14 residues. Germline lookup yields CDR1 GTSNPN and CDR2 SVGIG (reference sequence).